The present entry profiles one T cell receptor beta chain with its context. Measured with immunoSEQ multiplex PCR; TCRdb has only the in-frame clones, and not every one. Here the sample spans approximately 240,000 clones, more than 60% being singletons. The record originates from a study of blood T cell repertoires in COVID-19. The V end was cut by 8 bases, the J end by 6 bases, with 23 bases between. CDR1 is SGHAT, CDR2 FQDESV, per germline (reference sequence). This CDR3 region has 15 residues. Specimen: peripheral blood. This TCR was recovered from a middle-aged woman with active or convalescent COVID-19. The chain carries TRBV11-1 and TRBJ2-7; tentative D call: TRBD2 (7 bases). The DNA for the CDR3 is TGTGCCAGCGCCCGGGGGCGAGCGGGGCGGAGCGAGCAGTACTTC. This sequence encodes CASARGRAGRSEQYF.